Detailed here is one T cell receptor (beta chain). What it recognizes is unknown. Trimming shortened V by 5 bases and J by 8 bases, and 19 bases separated the two germline ends. The CDR3 is made up of 15 amino acids. CDR1 and CDR2 (germline): MGHRA, YSYEKL. The data stem from a study of cytomegalovirus exposure and HLA in healthy donors. Notes on the study in general: A prior analysis recorded that most TCR beta V segments were productive about 87% or about 30% of the time. Reports described diagnosis of cytomegalovirus status by the classifier as highly specific and sensitive.

This donor had no CMV serostatus on record. The PCR employed 60 Vbeta primers together with 13 Jbeta primers. Assay: immunoSEQ multiplex PCR; the TCRdb copy retains only in-frame clones and omits some. The sample lists approximately 180,000 clones; about 72% were seen once. This chain uses TRBV4-1 with TRBJ2-1; tentative D call: TRBD1 (5 bases). The sequence derives from a human donor in good health. The sequencing sample was made of PBMCs. The CDR3 here is CASSVGQYLQYEQFF. The CDR3 bases are TGCGCCAGCAGCGTGGGGCAATACCTCCAATATGAGCAGTTCTTC.